The subject of this entry is one T cell receptor beta chain. Here immunoSEQ multiplex PCR was the method, and the copy in TCRdb shows in-frame clones only, minus some. The repertoire holds some 120,000 clones, with 80% to 90% as singletons. The sample originates from a study of control samples from healthy donors and cancer patients. This TCR was recovered from a man aged 25-45 years in good health. Input material: blood.

The CDR3 nucleotides are TGTGCCAGCAGTGAACGGGGGGCCTCTGGGGCCAACGTCCTGACTTTC. Translated: CASSERGASGANVLTF. This chain uses TRBV25-1 with TRBJ2-6, with a weak D call TRBD2 (7 bases). This CDR3 has 16 amino acids. With 2 bases removed from V and 0 bases from J, the gap between germline ends came to 8 bases. The germline gives CDR1 MGHDK, CDR2 SYGVNS.